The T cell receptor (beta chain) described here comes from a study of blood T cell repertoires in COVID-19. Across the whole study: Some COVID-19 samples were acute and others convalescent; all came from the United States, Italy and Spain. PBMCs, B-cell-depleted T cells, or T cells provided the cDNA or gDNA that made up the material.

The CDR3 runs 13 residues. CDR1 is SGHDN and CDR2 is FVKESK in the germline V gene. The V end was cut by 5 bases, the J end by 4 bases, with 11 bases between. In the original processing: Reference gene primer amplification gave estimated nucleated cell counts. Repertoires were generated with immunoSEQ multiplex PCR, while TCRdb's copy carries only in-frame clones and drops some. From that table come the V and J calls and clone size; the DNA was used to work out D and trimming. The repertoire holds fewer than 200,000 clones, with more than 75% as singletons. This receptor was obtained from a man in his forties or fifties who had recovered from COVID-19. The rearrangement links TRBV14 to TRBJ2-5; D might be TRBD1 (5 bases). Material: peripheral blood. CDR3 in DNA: TGTGCCAGCAGCGAGGACATCCGAGAGACCCAGTACTTC. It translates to CASSEDIRETQYF.